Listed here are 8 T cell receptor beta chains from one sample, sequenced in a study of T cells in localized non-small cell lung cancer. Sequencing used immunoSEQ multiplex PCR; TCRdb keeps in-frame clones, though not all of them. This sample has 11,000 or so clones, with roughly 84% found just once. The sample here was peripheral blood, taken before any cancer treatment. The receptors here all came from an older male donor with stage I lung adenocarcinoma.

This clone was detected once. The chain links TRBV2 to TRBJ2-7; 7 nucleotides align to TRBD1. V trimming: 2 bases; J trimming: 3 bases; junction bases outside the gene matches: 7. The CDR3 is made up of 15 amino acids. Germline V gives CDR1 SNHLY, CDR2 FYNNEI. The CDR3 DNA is TGTGCCAGCAGTGAATATCGACAGGGAGACTACGAGCAGTACTTC. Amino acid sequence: CASSEYRQGDYEQYF.

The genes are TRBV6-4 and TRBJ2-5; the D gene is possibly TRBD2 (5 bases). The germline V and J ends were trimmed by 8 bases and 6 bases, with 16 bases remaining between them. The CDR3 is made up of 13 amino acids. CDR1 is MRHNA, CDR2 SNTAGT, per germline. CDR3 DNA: TGTGCCAGCCTTGAGGGCTGCCGACAGACCCAGTACTTC. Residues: CASLEGCRQTQYF.

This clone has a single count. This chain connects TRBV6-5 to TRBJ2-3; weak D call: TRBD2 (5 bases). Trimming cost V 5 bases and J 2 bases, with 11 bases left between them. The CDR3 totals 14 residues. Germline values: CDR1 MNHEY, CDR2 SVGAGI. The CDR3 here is CASSRGTLTDTQYF. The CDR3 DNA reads TGTGCCAGCAGTCGGGGTACGCTCACAGATACGCAGTATTTT.

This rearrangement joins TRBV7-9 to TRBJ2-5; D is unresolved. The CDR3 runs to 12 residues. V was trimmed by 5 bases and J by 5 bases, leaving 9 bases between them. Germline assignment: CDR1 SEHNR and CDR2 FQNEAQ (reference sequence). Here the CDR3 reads CASSPGRETQYF. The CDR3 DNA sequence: TGTGCCAGCAGCCCCGGGCGGGAGACCCAGTACTTC.

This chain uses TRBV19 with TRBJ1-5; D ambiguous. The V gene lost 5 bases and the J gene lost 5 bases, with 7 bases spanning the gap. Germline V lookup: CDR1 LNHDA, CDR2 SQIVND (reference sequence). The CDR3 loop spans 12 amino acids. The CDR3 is CASSRVYQPQHF. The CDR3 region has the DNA TGTGCCAGTAGTCGGGTTTATCAGCCCCAGCATTTT. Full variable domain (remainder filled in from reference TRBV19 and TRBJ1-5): DGGITQSPKYLFRKEGQNVTLSCEQNLNHDAMYWYRQDPGQGLRLIYYSQIVNDFQKGDIAEGYSVSREKKESFPLTVTSAQKNPTAFYLCASSRVYQPQHFGDGTRLSIL.

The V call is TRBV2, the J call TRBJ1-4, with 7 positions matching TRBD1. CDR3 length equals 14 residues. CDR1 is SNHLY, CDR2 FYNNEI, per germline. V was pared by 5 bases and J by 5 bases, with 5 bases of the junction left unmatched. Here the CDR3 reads CASSPTGRNEKLFF. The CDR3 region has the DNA TGTGCCAGCAGTCCGACAGGGCGGAATGAAAAACTGTTTTTT.

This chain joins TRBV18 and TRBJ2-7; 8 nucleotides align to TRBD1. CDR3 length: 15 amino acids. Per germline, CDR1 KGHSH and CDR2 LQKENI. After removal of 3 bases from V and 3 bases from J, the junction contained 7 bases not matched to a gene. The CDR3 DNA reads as TGTGCCAGCTCACCCGAGTACGGGACAGGCTACGAGCAGTACTTC. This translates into CASSPEYGTGYEQYF.

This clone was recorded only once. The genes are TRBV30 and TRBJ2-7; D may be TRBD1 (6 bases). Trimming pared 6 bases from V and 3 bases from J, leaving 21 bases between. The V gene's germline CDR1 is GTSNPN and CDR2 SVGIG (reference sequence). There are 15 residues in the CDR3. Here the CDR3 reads CACSLVGYRDYEQYF. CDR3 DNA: TGTGCCTGCTCCCTTGTGGGTTACAGGGACTACGAGCAGTACTTC.